Listed below are T cell receptor beta chains from one sample, sequenced in a study of control samples from healthy donors and cancer patients. TCRdb's copy holds only in-frame clones and misses some; the assay was immunoSEQ multiplex PCR. The data show some 150,000 clones, approximately 88% seen once. The sample comprised blood. These receptors originate from a man between 25 and 39 years old in good health. Both conserved end residues are part of each CDR3. Fields, in order: V gene, J gene, clone size, D gene, CDR3 protein, CDR3 DNA. D genes are given only for firm matches. Not all rows give a size; the values are once, few, many and, for expanded clones, a class.

TRBV19	TRBJ2-7	-	-	CASGQGHNYEQYF	TGTGCCAGTGGGCAAGGGCACAATTACGAGCAGTACTTC
TRBV6-6	TRBJ1-6	once	-	CASSQLYNSPLHF	TGTGCCAGCAGCCAACTCTACAATTCACCCCTCCACTTT
TRBV11-2	TRBJ2-7	-	-	CASSLVSLGYEQYF	TGTGCCAGCAGCTTAGTCTCCCTAGGCTACGAGCAGTACTTC
TRBV6-5	TRBJ1-4	-	-	CASFSGLSNEKLFF	TGTGCCAGCTTCTCCGGGTTGTCTAATGAAAAACTGTTTTTT
TRBV4-1	TRBJ2-7	few	TRBD1	CASSGQPAYEQYF	TGCGCCAGTTCGGGACAGCCGGCCTACGAGCAGTACTTC
TRBV24-1	TRBJ1-1	-	-	CATSRSGGDGEAFF	TGTGCCACCAGTCGATCAGGCGGTGATGGTGAAGCTTTCTTT
TRBV2	TRBJ1-5	-	-	CASRGQTHEDQPQHF	TGTGCCAGCAGGGGACAAACTCACGAGGATCAGCCCCAGCATTTT
TRBV9	TRBJ2-5	-	-	CASSVAAAVSQETQYF	TGTGCCAGCAGCGTAGCGGCCGCAGTCTCCCAAGAGACCCAGTACTTC
TRBV9	TRBJ2-7	-	-	CASSVGSGPTKQYF	TGTGCCAGCAGCGTAGGTTCAGGGCCTACGAAGCAGTACTTC
TRBV7-9	TRBJ2-7	-	-	CASSILENLYEQYF	TGTGCCAGCAGCATTCTCGAGAACTTATACGAGCAGTACTTC
TRBV11-2	TRBJ2-7	-	-	CASSLDPPYEQYF	TGTGCCAGCAGCTTAGACCCACCCTACGAGCAGTACTTC
TRBV9	TRBJ1-3	-	-	CASSVRLGGNTIYF	TGTGCCAGCAGCGTACGACTAGGTGGAAACACCATATATTTT
TRBV7-6	TRBJ1-6	-	TRBD1	CASSARDRVNSPLHF	TGTGCCAGCAGCGCCCGGGACAGGGTTAATTCACCCCTCCACTTT
TRBV19	TRBJ1-6	-	-	CASSPSVGPNSPLHF	TGTGCCAGTAGTCCATCGGTGGGGCCGAATTCACCCCTCCACTTT
TRBV4-1	TRBJ2-7	-	TRBD1	CASSPTGTGEGEQYF	TGCGCCAGCAGCCCGACCGGGACAGGGGAGGGCGAGCAGTACTTC
TRBV7-9	TRBJ2-7	-	-	CASSPGPHLNYEQYF	TGTGCCAGCAGCCCCGGGCCTCACTTGAACTACGAGCAGTACTTC
TRBV24-1	TRBJ1-2	once	-	CATSDLSRDYGYTF	TGTGCCACCAGTGATTTGTCCCGGGACTATGGCTACACCTTC
TRBV5-1	TRBJ2-5	-	-	CASSLEGGSIQETQYF	TGCGCCAGCAGCTTGGAGGGGGGCTCGATCCAAGAGACCCAGTACTTC
TRBV18	TRBJ1-1	-	-	CASSGGGNTEAFF	TGTGCCAGCTCCGGGGGGGGAAACACTGAAGCTTTCTTT
TRBV11-2	TRBJ1-2	-	-	CASSLVGKGNYGYTF	TGTGCCAGCAGCTTAGTAGGGAAAGGGAACTATGGCTACACCTTC
TRBV4-3	TRBJ2-5	-	TRBD1	CASSPGGQGRETQYF	TGCGCCAGCAGCCCTGGGGGACAGGGGAGAGAGACCCAGTACTTC
TRBV2	TRBJ1-4	-	-	CASRDRRQENEKLFF	TGTGCCAGCAGGGATAGACGTCAAGAAAATGAAAAACTGTTTTTT
TRBV4-1	TRBJ1-2	-	TRBD1	CASSQDRQGMVNYGYTF	TGCGCCAGCAGCCAAGATCGACAGGGAATGGTCAACTATGGCTACACCTTC
TRBV5-6	TRBJ1-2	-	-	CASSLDRAYGYTF	TGTGCCAGCAGCTTGGACAGGGCATATGGCTACACCTTC
TRBV4-1	TRBJ2-7	-	-	CASSQDPHTMDNEQYF	TGCGCCAGCAGCCAAGATCCCCACACTATGGACAACGAGCAGTACTTC
TRBV10-3	TRBJ2-2	few	-	CAISNRDKHTGELFF	TGTGCCATCAGCAACCGGGACAAGCACACCGGGGAGCTGTTTTTT
TRBV12-3/TRBV12-4	TRBJ2-5	-	-	CASKQGSQETQYF	TGTGCCAGCAAGCAGGGCTCCCAAGAGACCCAGTACTTC